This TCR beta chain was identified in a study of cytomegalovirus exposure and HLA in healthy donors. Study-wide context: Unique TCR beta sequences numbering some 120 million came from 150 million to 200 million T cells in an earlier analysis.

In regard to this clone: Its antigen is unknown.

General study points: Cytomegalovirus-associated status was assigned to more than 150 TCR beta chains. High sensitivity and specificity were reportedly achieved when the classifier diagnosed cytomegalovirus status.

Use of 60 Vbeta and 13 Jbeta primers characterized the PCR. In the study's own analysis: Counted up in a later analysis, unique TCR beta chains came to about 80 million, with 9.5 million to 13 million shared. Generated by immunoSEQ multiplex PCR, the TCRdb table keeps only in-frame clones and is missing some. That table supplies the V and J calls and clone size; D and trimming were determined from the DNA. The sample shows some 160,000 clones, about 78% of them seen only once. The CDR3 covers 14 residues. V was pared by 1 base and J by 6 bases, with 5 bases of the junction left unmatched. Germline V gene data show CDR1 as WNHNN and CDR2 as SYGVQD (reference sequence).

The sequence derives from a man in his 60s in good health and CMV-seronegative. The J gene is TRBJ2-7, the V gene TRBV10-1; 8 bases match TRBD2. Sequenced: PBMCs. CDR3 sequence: CASSELRRGAEQYF. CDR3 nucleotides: TGCGCCAGCAGTGAGTTGAGGCGGGGGGCCGAGCAGTACTTC.